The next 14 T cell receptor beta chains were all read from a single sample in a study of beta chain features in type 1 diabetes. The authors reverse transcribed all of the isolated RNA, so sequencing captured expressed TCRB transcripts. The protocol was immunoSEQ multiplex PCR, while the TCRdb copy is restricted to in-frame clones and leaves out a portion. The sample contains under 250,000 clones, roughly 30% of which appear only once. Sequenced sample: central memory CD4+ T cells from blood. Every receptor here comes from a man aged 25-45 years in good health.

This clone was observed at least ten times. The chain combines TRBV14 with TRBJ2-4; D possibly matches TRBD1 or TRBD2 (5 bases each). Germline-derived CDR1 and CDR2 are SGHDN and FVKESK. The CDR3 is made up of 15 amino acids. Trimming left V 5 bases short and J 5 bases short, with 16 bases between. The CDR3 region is CASSGSGTLQNIQYF. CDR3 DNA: TGTGCCAGCAGCGGCTCCGGGACGCTTCAAAACATTCAGTACTTC.

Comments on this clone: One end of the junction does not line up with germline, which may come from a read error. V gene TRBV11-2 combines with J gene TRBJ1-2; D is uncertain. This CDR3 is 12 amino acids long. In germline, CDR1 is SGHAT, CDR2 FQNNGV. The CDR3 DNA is TGTGCCAGCAGCTCGCTGACTGCGTACGTGTCCTTC. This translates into CASSSLTAYVSF.

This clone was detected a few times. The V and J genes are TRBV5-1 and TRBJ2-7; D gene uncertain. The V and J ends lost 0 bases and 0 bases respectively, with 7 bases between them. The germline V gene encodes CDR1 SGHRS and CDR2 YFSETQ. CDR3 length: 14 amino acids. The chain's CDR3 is CASSLGWASYEQYF. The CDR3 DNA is TGCGCCAGCAGCTTGGGGTGGGCCTCCTACGAGCAGTACTTC.

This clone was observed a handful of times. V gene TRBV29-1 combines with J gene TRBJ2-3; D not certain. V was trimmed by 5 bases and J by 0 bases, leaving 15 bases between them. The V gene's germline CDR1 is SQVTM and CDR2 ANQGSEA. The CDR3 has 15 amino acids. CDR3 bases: TGCAGCGTTAGCGCAACTTCTTCTAGCACAGATACGCAGTATTTT. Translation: CSVSATSSSTDTQYF.

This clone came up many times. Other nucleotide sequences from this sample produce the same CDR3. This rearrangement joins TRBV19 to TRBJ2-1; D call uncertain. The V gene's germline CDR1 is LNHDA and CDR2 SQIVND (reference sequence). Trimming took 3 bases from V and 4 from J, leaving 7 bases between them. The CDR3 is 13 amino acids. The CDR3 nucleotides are TGTGCCAGTAGTATCAACAGTTACAATGAGCAGTTCTTC. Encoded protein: CASSINSYNEQFF.

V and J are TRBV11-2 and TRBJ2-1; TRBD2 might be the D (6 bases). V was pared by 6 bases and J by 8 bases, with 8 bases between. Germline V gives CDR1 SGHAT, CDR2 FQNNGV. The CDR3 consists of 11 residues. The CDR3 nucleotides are TGTGCCAGCAGGGCGGGGTATGAGCAGTTCTTC. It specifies CASRAGYEQFF. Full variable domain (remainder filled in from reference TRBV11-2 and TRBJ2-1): EAGVAQSPRYKIIEKRQSVAFWCNPISGHATLYWYQQILGQGPKLLIQFQNNGVVDDSQLPKDRFSAERLKGVDSTLKIQPAKLEDSAVYLCASRAGYEQFFGPGTRLTVL.

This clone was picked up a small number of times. CDR3 coding DNA: TGTGCCTGGAGTACGCAGGGATACACCGGGGAGCTGTTTTTT. It yields the protein CAWSTQGYTGELFF. The V and J genes are TRBV30 and TRBJ2-2; possibly TRBD1 for D (5 bases). Germline lookup yields CDR1 GTSNPN and CDR2 SVGIG (reference sequence). The CDR3 totals 14 residues. V was pared by 2 bases and J by 3 bases, with 10 bases between.

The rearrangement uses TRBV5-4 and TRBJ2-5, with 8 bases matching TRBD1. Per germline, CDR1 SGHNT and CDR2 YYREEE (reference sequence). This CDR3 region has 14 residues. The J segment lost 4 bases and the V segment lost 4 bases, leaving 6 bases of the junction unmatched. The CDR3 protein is CASSERDRGETQYF. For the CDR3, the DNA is TGTGCCAGCAGCGAACGCGACAGGGGAGAGACCCAGTACTTC.

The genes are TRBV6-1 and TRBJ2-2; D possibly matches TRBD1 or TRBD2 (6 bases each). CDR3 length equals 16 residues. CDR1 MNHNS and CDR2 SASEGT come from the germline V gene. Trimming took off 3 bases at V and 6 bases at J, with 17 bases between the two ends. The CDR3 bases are TGTGCCAGCAGTGACCAGGGGCCCGGGGGCGCCGGGGAGCTGTTTTTT. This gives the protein CASSDQGPGGAGELFF.

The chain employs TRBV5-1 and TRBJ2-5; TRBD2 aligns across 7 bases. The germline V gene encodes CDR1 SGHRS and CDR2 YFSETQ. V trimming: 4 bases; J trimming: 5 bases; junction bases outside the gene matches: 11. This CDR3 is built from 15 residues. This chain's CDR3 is CASSVSGLGGETQYF. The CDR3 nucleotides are TGCGCCAGCAGCGTATCAGGACTAGGAGGGGAGACCCAGTACTTC.

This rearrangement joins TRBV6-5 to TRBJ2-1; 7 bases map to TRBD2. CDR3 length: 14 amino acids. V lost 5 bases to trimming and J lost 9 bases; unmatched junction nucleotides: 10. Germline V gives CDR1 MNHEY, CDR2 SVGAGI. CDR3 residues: CASSRGGSTVEQFF. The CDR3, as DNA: TGTGCCAGCAGTCGGGGCGGGAGTACGGTTGAGCAGTTCTTC.

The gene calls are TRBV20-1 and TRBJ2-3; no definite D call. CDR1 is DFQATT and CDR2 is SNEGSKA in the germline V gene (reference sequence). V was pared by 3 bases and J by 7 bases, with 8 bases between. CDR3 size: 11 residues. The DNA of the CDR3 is TGCAGTGCTAGCGAGTCAAATACGCAGTATTTT. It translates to CSASESNTQYF.

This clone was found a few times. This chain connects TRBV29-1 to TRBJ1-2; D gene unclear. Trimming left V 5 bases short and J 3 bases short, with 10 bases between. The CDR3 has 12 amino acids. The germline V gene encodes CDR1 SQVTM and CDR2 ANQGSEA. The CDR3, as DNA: TGCAGCGTTTCCGACGGAGACTATGGCTACACCTTC. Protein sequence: CSVSDGDYGYTF.

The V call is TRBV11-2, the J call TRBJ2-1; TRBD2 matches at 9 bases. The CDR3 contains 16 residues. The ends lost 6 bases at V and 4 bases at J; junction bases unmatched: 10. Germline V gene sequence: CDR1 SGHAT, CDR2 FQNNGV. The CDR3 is CASSKLAGALYNEQFF. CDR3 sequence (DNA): TGTGCCAGCAGTAAATTAGCGGGAGCGCTATACAATGAGCAGTTCTTC.